This TCR beta chain was sequenced for a study of blood T cell repertoires in COVID-19. Study background: The cDNA or gDNA used as material had been derived from T cells, B-cell-depleted T cells, or PBMCs.

Participant-reported clinical history was the basis for cohort assignment. Only in-frame clones appear in the TCRdb table, and some are missing; sequencing was by immunoSEQ multiplex PCR. The data show approximately 220,000 clones, roughly four fifths seen once. V was trimmed by 5 bases and J by 4 bases, leaving 15 bases between them. This CDR3 is built from 15 residues. The V gene's germline CDR1 is SGHNT and CDR2 YENEEA. What was sequenced was PBMCs or T cells enriched from blood (not recorded which). This chain uses TRBV11-3 with TRBJ2-1, with D maybe TRBD1 (5 bases). The clonotype originates from a woman aged 40 to 50 who had been exposed to COVID-19. The CDR3 region is CASSPRQTPYNEQFF. DNA of the CDR3: TGTGCCAGCAGCCCCCGACAGACACCTTACAATGAGCAGTTCTTC.